The following is a T cell receptor (beta chain) sequence with its context. Antigen specificity is unknown. This record comes from a study of T cell responses to AZD1222 COVID-19 vaccine. Germline V gene data show CDR1 as SGHNT and CDR2 as YENEEA. V was cut by 8 bases and J by 2 bases, with 13 bases left in between. The CDR3 has 14 amino acids. Data came from immunoSEQ multiplex PCR; TCRdb stores just in-frame clones and leaves some out. The table includes around 140,000 clones, 75% to 90% detected once. Study-wide results and limits: Donors were largely white British and mainly female; clonal diversity was possibly underestimated. Reports say nearly half of spike-specific TCRs go after unmutated variant regions. The span of vaccine-associated CD4 TCRs extended across spike, with dominance at 160-218 and 743-854. Rises in breadth and depth of Spike-specific TCRs came after two AZD1222 doses.

The chain employs TRBV11-3 and TRBJ2-1; D perhaps matches TRBD2 (5 bases). The receptor was derived from an adult in good health. The sequences come from peripheral blood, collected on day 0 of AZD1222 vaccination. CDR3 loop: CASSPAETYNEQFF. The CDR3 nucleotides are TGTGCCAGCTCGCCAGCGGAGACCTACAATGAGCAGTTCTTC. The full variable domain, rest sourced from reference TRBV11-3 and TRBJ2-1, is EAGVVQSPRYKIIEKKQPVAFWCNPISGHNTLYWYLQNLGQGPELLIRYENEEAVDDSQLPKDRFSAERLKGVDSTLKIQPAELGDSAVYLCASSPAETYNEQFFGPGTRLTVL.